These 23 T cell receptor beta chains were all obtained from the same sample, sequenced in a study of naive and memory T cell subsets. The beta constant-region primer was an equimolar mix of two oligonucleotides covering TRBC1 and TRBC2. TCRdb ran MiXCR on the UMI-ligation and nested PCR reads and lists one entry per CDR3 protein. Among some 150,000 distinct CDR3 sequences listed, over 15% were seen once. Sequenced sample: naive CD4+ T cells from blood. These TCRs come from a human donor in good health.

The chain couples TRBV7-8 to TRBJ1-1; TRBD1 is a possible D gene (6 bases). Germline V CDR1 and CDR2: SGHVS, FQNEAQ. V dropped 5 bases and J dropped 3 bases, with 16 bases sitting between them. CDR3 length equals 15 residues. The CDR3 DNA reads TGTGCCAGCAGCCTGGCTACAGGGACCTACACTGAAGCTTTCTTT. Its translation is CASSLATGTYTEAFF.

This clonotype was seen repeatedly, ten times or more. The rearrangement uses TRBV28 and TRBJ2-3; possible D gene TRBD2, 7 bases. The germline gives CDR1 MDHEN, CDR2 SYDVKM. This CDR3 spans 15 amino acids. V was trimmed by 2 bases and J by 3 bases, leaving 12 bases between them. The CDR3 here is CASSLGGARTDTQYF. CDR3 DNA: TGTGCCAGCAGTTTAGGGGGGGCGCGAACAGATACGCAGTATTTT. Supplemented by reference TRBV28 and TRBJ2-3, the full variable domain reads DVKVTQSSRYLVKRTGEKVFLECVQDMDHENMFWYRQDPGLGLRLIYFSYDVKMKEKGDIPEGYSVSREKKERFSLILESASTNQTSMYLCASSLGGARTDTQYFGPGTRLTVL.

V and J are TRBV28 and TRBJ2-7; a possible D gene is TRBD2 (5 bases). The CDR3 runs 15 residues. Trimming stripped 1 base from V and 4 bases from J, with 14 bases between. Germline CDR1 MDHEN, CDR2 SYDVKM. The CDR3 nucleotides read TGTGCCAGCAGTTTATCGGGGTATCAAGGTTACGAGCAGTACTTC. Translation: CASSLSGYQGYEQYF. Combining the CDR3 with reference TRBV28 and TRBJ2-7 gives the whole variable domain DVKVTQSSRYLVKRTGEKVFLECVQDMDHENMFWYRQDPGLGLRLIYFSYDVKMKEKGDIPEGYSVSREKKERFSLILESASTNQTSMYLCASSLSGYQGYEQYFGPGTRLTVT.

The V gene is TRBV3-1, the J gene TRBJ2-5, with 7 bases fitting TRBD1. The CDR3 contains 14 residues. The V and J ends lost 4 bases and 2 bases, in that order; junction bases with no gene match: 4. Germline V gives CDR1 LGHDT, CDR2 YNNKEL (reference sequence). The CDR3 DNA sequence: TGTGCCAGCAGCCGGCGACAGGGTCAAGAGACCCAGTACTTC. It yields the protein CASSRRQGQETQYF.

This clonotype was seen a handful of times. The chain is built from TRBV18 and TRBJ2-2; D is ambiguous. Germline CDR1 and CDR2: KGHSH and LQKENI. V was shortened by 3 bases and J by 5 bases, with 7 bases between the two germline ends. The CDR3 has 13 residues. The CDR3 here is CASSPPVTGELFF. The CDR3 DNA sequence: TGTGCCAGCTCACCCCCGGTTACCGGGGAGCTGTTTTTT.

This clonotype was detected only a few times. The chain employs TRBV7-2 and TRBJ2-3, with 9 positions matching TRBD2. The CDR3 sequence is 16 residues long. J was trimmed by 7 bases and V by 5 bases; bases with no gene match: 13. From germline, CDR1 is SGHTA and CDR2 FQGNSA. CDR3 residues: CASSPLKAGGRYTQYF. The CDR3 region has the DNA TGTGCCAGCAGCCCCCTAAAAGCGGGGGGAAGGTATACGCAGTATTTT.

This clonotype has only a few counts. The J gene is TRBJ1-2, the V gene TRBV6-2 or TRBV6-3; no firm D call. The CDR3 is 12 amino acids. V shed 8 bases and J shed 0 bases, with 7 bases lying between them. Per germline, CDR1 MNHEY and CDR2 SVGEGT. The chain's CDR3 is CASGQTNYGYTF. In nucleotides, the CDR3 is TGTGCCAGCGGGCAGACTAACTATGGCTACACCTTC.

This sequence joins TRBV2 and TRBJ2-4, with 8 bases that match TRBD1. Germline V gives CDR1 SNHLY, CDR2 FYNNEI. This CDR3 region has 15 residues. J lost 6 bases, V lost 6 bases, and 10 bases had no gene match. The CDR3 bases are TGTGCCAGCAGAAGCGTGGGACAGGCCCGAAACATTCAGTACTTC. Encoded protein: CASRSVGQARNIQYF. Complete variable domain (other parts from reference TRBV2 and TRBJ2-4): EPEVTQTPSHQVTQMGQEVILRCVPISNHLYFYWYRQILGQKVEFLVSFYNNEISEKSEIFDDQFSVERPDGSNFTLKIRSTKLEDSAMYFCASRSVGQARNIQYFGAGTRLSVL.

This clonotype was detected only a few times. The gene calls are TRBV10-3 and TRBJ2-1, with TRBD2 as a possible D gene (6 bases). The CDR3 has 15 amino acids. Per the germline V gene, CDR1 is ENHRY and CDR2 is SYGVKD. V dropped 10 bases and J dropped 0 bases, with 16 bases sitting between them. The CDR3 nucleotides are TGTGCCACCAGAGCGGAGGGGAGCTCCTACAATGAGCAGTTCTTC. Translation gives CATRAEGSSYNEQFF.

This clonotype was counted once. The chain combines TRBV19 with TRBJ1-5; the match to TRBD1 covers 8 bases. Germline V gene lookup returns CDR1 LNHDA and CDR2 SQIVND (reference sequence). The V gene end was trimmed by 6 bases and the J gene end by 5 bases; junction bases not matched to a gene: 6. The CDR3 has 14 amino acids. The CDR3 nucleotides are TGTGCCAGTAGGTCGGACAGGGTCCATCAGCCCCAGCATTTT. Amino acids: CASRSDRVHQPQHF.

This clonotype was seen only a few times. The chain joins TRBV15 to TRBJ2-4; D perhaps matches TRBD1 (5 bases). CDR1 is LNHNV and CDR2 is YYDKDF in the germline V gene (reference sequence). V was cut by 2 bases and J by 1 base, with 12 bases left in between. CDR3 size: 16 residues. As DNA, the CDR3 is TGTGCCACCAGCAGACCTCAGGGAATCGCCAAAAACATTCAGTACTTC. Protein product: CATSRPQGIAKNIQYF.

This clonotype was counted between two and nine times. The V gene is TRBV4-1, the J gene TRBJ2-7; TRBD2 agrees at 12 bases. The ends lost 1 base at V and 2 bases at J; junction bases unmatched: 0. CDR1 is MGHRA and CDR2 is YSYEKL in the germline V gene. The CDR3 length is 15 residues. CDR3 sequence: CASSQGLAGAYEQYF. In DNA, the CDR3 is TGCGCCAGCAGCCAAGGACTAGCGGGGGCCTACGAGCAGTACTTC.

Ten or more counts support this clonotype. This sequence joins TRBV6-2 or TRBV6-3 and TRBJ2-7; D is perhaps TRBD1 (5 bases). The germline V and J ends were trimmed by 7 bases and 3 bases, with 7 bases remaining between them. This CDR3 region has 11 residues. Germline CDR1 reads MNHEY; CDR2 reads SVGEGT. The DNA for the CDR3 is TGTGCCAGCAATCAGGGCTACGAGCAGTACTTC. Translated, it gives CASNQGYEQYF.

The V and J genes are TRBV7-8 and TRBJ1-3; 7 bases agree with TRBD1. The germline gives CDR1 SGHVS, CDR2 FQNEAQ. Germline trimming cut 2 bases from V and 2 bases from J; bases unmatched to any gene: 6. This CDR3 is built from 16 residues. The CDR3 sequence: CASSLSEGAAGNTIYF. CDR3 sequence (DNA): TGTGCCAGCAGCTTATCCGAGGGGGCGGCTGGAAACACCATATATTTT. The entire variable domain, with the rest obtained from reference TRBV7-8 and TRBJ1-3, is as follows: GAGVSQSPRYKVAKRGQDVALRCDPISGHVSLFWYQQALGQGPEFLTYFQNEAQLDKSGLPSDRFFAERPEGSVSTLKIQRTQQEDSAVYLCASSLSEGAAGNTIYFGEGSWLTVV.

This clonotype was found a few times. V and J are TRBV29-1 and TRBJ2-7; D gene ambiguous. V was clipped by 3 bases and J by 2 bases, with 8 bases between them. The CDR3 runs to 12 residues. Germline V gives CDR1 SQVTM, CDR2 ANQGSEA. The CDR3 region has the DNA TGCAGCGTTGATCTTACTCCCTACGAGCAGTACTTC. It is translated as CSVDLTPYEQYF.

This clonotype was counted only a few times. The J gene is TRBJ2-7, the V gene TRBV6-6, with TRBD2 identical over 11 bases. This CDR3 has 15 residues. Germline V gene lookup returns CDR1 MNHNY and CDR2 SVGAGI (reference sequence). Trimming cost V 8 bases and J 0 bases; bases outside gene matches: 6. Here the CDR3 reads CASGGTSGPSYEQYF. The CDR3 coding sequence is TGTGCCAGCGGCGGGACTAGCGGCCCCTCCTACGAGCAGTACTTC.

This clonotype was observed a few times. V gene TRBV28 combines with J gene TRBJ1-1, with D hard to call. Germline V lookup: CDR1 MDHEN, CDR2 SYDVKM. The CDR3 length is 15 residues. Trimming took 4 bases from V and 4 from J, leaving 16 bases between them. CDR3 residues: CASSSHRQATTEAFF. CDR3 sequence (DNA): TGTGCCAGCAGTTCACACCGACAAGCGACCACTGAAGCTTTCTTT.

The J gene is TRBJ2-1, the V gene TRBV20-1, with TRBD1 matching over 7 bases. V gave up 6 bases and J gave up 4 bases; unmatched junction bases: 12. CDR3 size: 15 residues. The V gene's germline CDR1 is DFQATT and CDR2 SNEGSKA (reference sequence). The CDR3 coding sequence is TGCAGTGCAGTGGGGCCAACAGGGGCATACAATGAGCAGTTCTTC. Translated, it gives CSAVGPTGAYNEQFF.

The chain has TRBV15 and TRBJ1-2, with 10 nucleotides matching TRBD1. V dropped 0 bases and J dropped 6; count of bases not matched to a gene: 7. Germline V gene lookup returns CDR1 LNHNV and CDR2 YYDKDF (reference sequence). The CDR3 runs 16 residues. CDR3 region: CATSRDGDRGLDGYTF. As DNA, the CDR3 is TGTGCCACCAGCAGAGATGGGGACAGGGGCCTTGATGGCTACACCTTC.

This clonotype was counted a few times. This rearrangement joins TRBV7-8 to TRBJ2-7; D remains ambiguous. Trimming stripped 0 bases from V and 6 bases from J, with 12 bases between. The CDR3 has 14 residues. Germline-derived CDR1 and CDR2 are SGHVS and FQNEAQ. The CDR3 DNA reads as TGTGCCAGCAGCTTAGCGGGTTGGGCAGGCGAGCAGTACTTC. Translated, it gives CASSLAGWAGEQYF. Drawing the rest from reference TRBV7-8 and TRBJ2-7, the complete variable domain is GAGVSQSPRYKVAKRGQDVALRCDPISGHVSLFWYQQALGQGPEFLTYFQNEAQLDKSGLPSDRFFAERPEGSVSTLKIQRTQQEDSAVYLCASSLAGWAGEQYFGPGTRLTVT.

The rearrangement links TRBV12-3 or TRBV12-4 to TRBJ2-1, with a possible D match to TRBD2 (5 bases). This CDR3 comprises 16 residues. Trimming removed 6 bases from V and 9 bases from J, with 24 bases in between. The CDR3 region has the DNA TGTGCCAGCAGCGGGAACGAGCGGATTCTGGTCGGTGAGCAGTTCTTC. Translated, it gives CASSGNERILVGEQFF.

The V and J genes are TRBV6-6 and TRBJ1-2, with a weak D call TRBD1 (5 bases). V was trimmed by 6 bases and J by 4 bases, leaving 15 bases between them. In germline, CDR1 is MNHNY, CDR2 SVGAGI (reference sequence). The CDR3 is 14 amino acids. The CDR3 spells CASRQKGHLYGYTF. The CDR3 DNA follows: TGTGCCAGCAGACAAAAAGGACATCTCTATGGCTACACCTTC.

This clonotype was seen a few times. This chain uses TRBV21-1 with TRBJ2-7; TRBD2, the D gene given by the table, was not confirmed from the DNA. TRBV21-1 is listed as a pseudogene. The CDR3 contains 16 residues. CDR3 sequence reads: CASSRPWGSGPYEQYF. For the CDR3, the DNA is TGTGCCAGCAGCCGCCCTTGGGGAAGCGGGCCCTACGAGCAGTACTTC.